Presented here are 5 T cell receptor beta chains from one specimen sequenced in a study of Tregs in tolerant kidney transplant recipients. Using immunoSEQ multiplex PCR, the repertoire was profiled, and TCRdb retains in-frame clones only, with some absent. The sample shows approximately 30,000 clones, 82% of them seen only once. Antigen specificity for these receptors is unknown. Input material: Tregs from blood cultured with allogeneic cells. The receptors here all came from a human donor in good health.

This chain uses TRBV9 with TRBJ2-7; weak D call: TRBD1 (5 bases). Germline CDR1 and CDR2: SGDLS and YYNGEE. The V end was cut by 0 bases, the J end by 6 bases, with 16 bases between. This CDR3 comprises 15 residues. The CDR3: CASSVGQGMGTEQYF. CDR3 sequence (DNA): TGTGCCAGCAGCGTAGGGCAGGGTATGGGTACCGAGCAGTACTTC.

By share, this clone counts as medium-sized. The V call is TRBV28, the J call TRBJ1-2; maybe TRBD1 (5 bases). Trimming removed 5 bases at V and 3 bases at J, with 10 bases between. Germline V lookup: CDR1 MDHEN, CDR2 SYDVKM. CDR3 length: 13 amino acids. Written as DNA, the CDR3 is TGTGCCAGCAGTGCGTCAGGGTACTATGGCTACACCTTC. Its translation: CASSASGYYGYTF.

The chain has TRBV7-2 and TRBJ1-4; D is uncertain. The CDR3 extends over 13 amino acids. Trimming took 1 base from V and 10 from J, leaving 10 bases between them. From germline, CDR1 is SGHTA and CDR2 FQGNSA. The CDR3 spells CASSLGVRGKLFF. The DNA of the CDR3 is TGTGCCAGCAGCTTAGGGGTCCGGGGAAAACTGTTTTTT.

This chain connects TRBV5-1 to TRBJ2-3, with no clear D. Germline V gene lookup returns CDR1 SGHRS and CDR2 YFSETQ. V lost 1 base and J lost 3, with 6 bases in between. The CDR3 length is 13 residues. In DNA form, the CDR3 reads TGCGCCAGCAGCTTGTTGTCAACAGATACGCAGTATTTT. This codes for CASSLLSTDTQYF.

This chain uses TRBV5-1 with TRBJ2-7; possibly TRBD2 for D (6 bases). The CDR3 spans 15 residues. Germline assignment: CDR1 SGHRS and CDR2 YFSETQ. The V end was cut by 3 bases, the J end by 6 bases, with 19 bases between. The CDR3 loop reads CASSWAGLVGGEQYF. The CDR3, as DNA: TGCGCCAGCAGCTGGGCGGGGCTGGTGGGGGGCGAGCAGTACTTC.